Below are 4 T cell receptor beta chains sequenced from a single sample in a study of T cells in Graves' hyperthyroidism and ophthalmopathy. Researchers took RNA transcripts and amplified the TCR beta CDR3 regions from them. TCR CDR3 underwent first-round RT-PCR with the HTBI primer set. TCRdb re-analysed the multiplex PCR reads in MiXCR, keeping a single row per CDR3 protein. In the table there are around 600,000 distinct CDR3 sequences, 13% to 15% of which are singletons. The sequenced material came from blood. The origin of the receptors is a woman in her forties or fifties with Graves' ophthalmopathy.

The chain is built from TRBV20-1 and TRBJ1-1, with D possibly TRBD1 on 5 matching bases. Germline CDR1 is DFQATT and CDR2 is SNEGSKA (reference sequence). V lost 2 bases to trimming and J lost 6 bases, with 10 bases between them. The CDR3 sequence is 12 residues long. CDR3 sequence (DNA): TGCAGTGCTAGAAACCAGGGCCCTGAAGCTTTCTTT. Its protein product is CSARNQGPEAFF.

V usage is TRBV6-2 or TRBV6-3 and J usage is TRBJ2-1; D gene ambiguous. Per germline, CDR1 MNHEY and CDR2 SVGEGT. V was trimmed by 0 bases and J by 5 bases, leaving 8 bases between them. The CDR3 has 14 residues. CDR3 DNA: TGTGCCAGCAGTTACTCTGGCGGAAACAATGAGCAGTTCTTC. The encoded protein is CASSYSGGNNEQFF.

The CDR3 sequence: CASSLAPVPYNEQFF. The CDR3 DNA follows: TGTGCCAGCAGCTTAGCCCCGGTCCCCTACAATGAGCAGTTCTTC. This chain uses TRBV7-6 with TRBJ2-1; no clear D gene. V lost 0 bases and J lost 2, with 8 bases in between. CDR3 length: 15 residues. Germline V lookup: CDR1 SGHVS, CDR2 FNYEAQ. The full variable domain, with the rest looked up from reference TRBV7-6 and TRBJ2-1, is GAGVSQSPRYKVTKRGQDVALRCDPISGHVSLYWYRQALGQGPEFLTYFNYEAQQDKSGLPNDRFSAERPEGSISTLTIQRTEQRDSAMYRCASSLAPVPYNEQFFGPGTRLTVL.

This clonotype appeared a few times. This chain connects TRBV24-1 to TRBJ2-1; no clear D gene. The CDR3 consists of 16 residues. V was trimmed by 4 bases and J by 7 bases, leaving 19 bases between them. Germline loops: CDR1 KGHDR, CDR2 SFDVKD. The CDR3 loop reads CATSDPSDTLGNEQFF. In DNA, the CDR3 is TGTGCCACCAGTGACCCTTCAGACACCCTGGGAAATGAGCAGTTCTTC.